Below are 10 T cell receptor beta chains sequenced from a single sample in a study of blood T cell repertoires in COVID-19. Libraries were prepared by immunoSEQ multiplex PCR; TCRdb keeps only in-frame clonotypes and omits some of them. The table includes fewer than 110,000 clones, approximately 88% detected once. The material sequenced was peripheral blood. The source of these receptors is a human donor in a cohort sampled during active COVID-19.

The V and J genes are TRBV2 and TRBJ1-6; 7 bases agree with TRBD1. V lost 7 bases, J lost 0 bases, and 9 bases stayed unmatched. The CDR3 spans 17 residues. Germline assignment: CDR1 SNHLY and CDR2 FYNNEI. For the CDR3, the DNA is TGTGCCAGCAAGGGGACAGTTAGTCGCTCCTATAATTCACCCCTCCACTTT. This gives the protein CASKGTVSRSYNSPLHF.

The chain links TRBV7-2 to TRBJ2-7, with 7 bases fitting TRBD1. V lost 1 base, J lost 2 bases, and 5 bases stayed unmatched. CDR3 size: 15 residues. Germline lookup yields CDR1 SGHTA and CDR2 FQGNSA. As DNA, the CDR3 is TGTGCCAGCAGCTTAGATGAACAGGGGACCTACGAGCAGTACTTC. Amino acids: CASSLDEQGTYEQYF.

The chain carries TRBV2 and TRBJ1-1; 7 bases are a match to TRBD1. The CDR3 extends over 14 amino acids. The V gene end was trimmed by 6 bases and the J gene end by 2 bases; junction bases not matched to a gene: 6. Germline V lookup: CDR1 SNHLY, CDR2 FYNNEI. DNA of the CDR3: TGTGCCAGCAGGGGGGACAGTCTAAACACTGAAGCTTTCTTT. It specifies CASRGDSLNTEAFF. The variable domain in full, with the rest retrieved from reference TRBV2 and TRBJ1-1, is EPEVTQTPSHQVTQMGQEVILRCVPISNHLYFYWYRQILGQKVEFLVSFYNNEISEKSEIFDDQFSVERPDGSNFTLKIRSTKLEDSAMYFCASRGDSLNTEAFFGQGTRLTVV.

This chain connects TRBV5-1 to TRBJ1-1; tentatively, D is TRBD1 (6 bases). The CDR3 has 13 amino acids. Trimming removed 4 bases from V and 6 bases from J, with 13 bases in between. Germline V gene sequence: CDR1 SGHRS, CDR2 YFSETQ. CDR3 in DNA: TGCGCCAGCAGCCCTCCGACAGGACCTGAAGCTTTCTTT. Protein: CASSPPTGPEAFF.

On this clone itself: The junction shows a germline mismatch at one end, possibly a read error. The J gene is TRBJ2-7, the V gene TRBV11-3, with 7 positions matching TRBD2. The length of the CDR3 is 11 residues. Germline V CDR1 and CDR2: SGHNT, YENEEA. The chain's CDR3 is CASSLGLAVNF. The CDR3 bases are TGTGCCAGCAGCTTAGGGCTAGCGGTAAACTTC.

In regard to this clone: Distinct nucleotide sequences in the sample also encode this CDR3. The chain recombines TRBV19 with TRBJ2-2; D is undetermined. CDR3 size: 13 residues. Germline loops: CDR1 LNHDA, CDR2 SQIVND (reference sequence). V lost 3 bases, J lost 4 bases, and 6 bases lay in between. CDR3 sequence reads: CASSIRGTGELFF. CDR3 bases: TGTGCCAGTAGTATCCGCGGCACCGGGGAGCTGTTTTTT.

The genes are TRBV5-4 and TRBJ1-2; a possible D gene is TRBD1 (5 bases). CDR1 and CDR2 from the germline V gene are SGHNT and YYREEE (reference sequence). V was clipped by 4 bases and J by 4 bases, with 8 bases between them. The CDR3 sequence is 12 residues long. The CDR3 nucleotides are TGTGCCAGCAGCCTCGACAGCTATGGCTACACCTTC. Its translation: CASSLDSYGYTF.

The chain carries TRBV6-4 and TRBJ1-2; perhaps TRBD1 as D (6 bases). This CDR3 has 13 amino acids. Trimming left V 5 bases short and J 4 bases short, with 11 bases between. Germline-derived CDR1 and CDR2 are MRHNA and SNTAGT. The DNA for the CDR3 is TGTGCCAGCAGTAGGGACACCGGCTATGGCTACACCTTC. Protein product: CASSRDTGYGYTF.

The CDR3 nucleotides are TGTGCCAGCAGCCTAAGACAGGGGAACACTGAAGCTTTCTTT. As protein: CASSLRQGNTEAFF. The chain recombines TRBV6-5 with TRBJ1-1; 7 nucleotides agree with TRBD1. The CDR3 totals 14 residues. CDR1 is MNHEY and CDR2 is SVGAGI in the germline V gene. Trimming removed 6 bases from V and 1 base from J; junction bases left unmatched: 5.

The chain carries TRBV7-6 and TRBJ1-1, with 12 positions matching TRBD1. Germline CDR1 is SGHVS and CDR2 is FNYEAQ. Trimming removed 4 bases from V and 6 bases from J; junction bases left unmatched: 18. The CDR3 extends over 19 amino acids. The CDR3 DNA reads TGTGCCAGCAGCTCGTGGGACAGGGGGCGGGCTGATTCGAGCGCTGAAGCTTTCTTT. This codes for CASSSWDRGRADSSAEAFF.